The clone carrying this T cell receptor beta chain was picked up one time. The junction differs from germline at one of its ends, possibly a read error. Original methodology: Nucleated cell counts were estimated from reference gene primer amplification. Profiling relied on immunoSEQ multiplex PCR, and the TCRdb table lists in-frame clones only, not all of them. The V and J calls and clone size come from that table; D and trimming were worked out from the DNA. The sample carries 450,000 to 500,000 clones, 75% to 90% recorded once. The data were taken from a study of blood T cell repertoires in COVID-19. Overall study context: Samples taken during acute and convalescent COVID-19 were collected in the United States, Italy and Spain.

The CDR3 extends over 15 amino acids. Germline V gives CDR1 MNHEY, CDR2 SMNVEV (reference sequence). The source material was peripheral blood. This chain uses TRBV27 with TRBJ2-7; 10 bases map to TRBD2. The clonotype originates from a human donor in a cohort sampled during active COVID-19. The CDR3 reads CASSVSSGRMPEQYF. The DNA for the CDR3 is TGTGCCAGCAGTGTATCTAGCGGGAGAATGCCCGAGCAGTACTTC.